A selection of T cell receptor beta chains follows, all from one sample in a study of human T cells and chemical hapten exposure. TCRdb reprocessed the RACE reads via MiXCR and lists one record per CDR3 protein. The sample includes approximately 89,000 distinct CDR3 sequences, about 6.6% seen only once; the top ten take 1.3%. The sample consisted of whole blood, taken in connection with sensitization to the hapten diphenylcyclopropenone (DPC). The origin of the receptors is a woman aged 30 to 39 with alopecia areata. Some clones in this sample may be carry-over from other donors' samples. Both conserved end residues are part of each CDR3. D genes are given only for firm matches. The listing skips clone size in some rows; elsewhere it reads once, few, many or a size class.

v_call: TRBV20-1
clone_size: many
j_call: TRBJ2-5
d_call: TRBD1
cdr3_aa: CSSTYRGETQYF
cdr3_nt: TGCAGTTCTACTTACAGGGGGGAGACCCAGTACTTC

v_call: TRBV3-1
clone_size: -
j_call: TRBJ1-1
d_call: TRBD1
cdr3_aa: CASSQDFPRQGPNTEAFF
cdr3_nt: TGTGCCAGCAGCCAAGATTTTCCCCGACAGGGCCCGAACACTGAAGCTTTCTTT

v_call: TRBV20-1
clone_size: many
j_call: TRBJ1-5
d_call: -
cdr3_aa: CSARQGSGQPQHF
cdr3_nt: TGCAGTGCTAGACAGGGATCGGGTCAGCCCCAGCATTTT

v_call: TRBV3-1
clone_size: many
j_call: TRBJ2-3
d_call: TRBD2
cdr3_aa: CASSQQQGLAGGPDTQYF
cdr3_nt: TGTGCCAGCAGCCAACAACAGGGCCTAGCGGGGGGGCCAGATACGCAGTATTTT

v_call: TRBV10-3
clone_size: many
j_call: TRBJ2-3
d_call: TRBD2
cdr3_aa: CAISELAGATDTQYF
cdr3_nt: TGTGCCATCAGTGAGCTAGCGGGGGCCACAGATACGCAGTATTTT

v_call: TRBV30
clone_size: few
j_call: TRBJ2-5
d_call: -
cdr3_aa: CASTLSGTQYF
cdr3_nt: TGTGCCTCCACACTAAGCGGGACCCAGTACTTC

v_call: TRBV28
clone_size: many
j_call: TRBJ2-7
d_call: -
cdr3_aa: CASSSPYFYEQYF
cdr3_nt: TGTGCCAGCAGTTCCCCTTACTTCTACGAGCAGTACTTC

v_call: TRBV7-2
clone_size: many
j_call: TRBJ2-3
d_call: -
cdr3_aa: CASSLDPSEDTQYF
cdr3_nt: TGTGCCAGCAGCTTAGATCCATCAGAGGATACGCAGTATTTT

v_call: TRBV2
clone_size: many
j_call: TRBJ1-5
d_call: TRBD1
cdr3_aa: CASTLGQDSNQPQHF
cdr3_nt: TGTGCCAGCACCCTCGGACAGGATAGCAATCAGCCCCAGCATTTT

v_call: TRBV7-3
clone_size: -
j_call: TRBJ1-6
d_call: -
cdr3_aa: CASSLAPLHF
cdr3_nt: TGTGCCAGCAGCCTAGCACCCCTCCACTTT

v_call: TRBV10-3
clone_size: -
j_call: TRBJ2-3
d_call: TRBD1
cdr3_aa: CAIRGTGGADTQYF
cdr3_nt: TGTGCCATCAGGGGGACAGGGGGCGCGGATACGCAGTATTTT

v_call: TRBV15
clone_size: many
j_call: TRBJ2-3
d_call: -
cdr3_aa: CATSRDRRDTQYF
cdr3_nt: TGTGCCACCAGCAGAGATCGGAGGGATACGCAGTATTTT

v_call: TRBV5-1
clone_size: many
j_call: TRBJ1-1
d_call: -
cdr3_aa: CASSRITGTVGTEAFF
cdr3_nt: TGCGCCAGCAGCCGCATTACAGGGACGGTTGGCACTGAAGCTTTCTTT

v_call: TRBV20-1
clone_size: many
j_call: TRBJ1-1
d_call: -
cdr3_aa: CSASETDMGAFF
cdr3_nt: TGCAGTGCTTCAGAAACCGACATGGGGGCTTTCTTT

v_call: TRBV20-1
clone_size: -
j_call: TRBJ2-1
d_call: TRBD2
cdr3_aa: CSAGPGLANYNEQFF
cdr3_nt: TGCAGTGCTGGTCCAGGACTAGCGAATTACAATGAGCAGTTCTTC

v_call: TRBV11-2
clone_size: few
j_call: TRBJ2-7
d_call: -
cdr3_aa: CASSLWAGGPYEQYF
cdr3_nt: TGTGCCAGCAGCTTATGGGCCGGGGGGCCCTACGAGCAGTACTTC

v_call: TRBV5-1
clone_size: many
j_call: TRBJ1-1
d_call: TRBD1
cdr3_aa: CASSLPRQGASTEAFF
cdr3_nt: TGCGCCAGCAGCTTGCCACGTCAGGGGGCGAGCACTGAAGCTTTCTTT

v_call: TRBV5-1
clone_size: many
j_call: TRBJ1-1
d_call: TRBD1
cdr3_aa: CASSYQGAKSTEAFF
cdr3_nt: TGCGCCAGCAGCTACCAGGGGGCTAAAAGCACTGAAGCTTTCTTT

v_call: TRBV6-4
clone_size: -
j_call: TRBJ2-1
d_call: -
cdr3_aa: CASSDSAGSYNEQFF
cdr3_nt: TGTGCCAGCAGTGACTCGGCGGGGTCCTACAATGAGCAGTTCTTC

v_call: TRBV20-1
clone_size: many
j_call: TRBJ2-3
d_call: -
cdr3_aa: CSPGVTGNQEDTQYF
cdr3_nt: TGCAGCCCGGGGGTTACAGGGAATCAGGAGGATACGCAGTATTTT

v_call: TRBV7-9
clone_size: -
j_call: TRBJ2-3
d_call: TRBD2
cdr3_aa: CASSLLAGGADTQYF
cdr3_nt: TGTGCCAGCAGCTTGCTAGCGGGAGGCGCAGATACGCAGTATTTT

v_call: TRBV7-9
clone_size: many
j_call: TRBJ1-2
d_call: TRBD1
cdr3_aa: CASSLARGGIGYGYTF
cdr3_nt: TGTGCCAGCAGCTTAGCCCGAGGGGGCATCGGCTATGGCTACACCTTC

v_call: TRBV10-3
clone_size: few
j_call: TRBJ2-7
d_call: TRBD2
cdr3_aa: CAISENRLAQYF
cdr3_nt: TGTGCCATCAGTGAGAACAGACTAGCGCAGTACTTC

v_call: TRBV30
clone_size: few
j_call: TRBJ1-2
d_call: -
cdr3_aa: CAWSVKSIYGYTF
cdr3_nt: TGTGCCTGGAGTGTAAAATCCATCTATGGCTACACCTTC

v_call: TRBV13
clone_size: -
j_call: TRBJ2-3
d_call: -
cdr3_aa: CASSLVRSDTQYF
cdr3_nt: TGTGCCAGCAGCTTAGTTAGGTCAGATACGCAGTATTTT

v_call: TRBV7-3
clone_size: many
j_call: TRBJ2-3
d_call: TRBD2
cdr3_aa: CASSSSGMFNEEQYF
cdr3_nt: TGTGCCAGCAGCTCAAGCGGGATGTTTAATGAAGAGCAGTATTTT

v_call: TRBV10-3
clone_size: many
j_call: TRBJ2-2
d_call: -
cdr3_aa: CAISEVGYTGELFF
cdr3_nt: TGTGCCATCAGTGAAGTGGGCTACACCGGGGAGCTGTTTTTT

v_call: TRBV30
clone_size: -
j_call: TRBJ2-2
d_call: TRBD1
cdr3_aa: CAWRGQSNTGELFF
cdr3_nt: TGTGCCTGGAGGGGACAGTCGAACACCGGGGAGCTGTTTTTT

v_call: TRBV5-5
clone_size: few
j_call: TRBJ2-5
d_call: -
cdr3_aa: CASSQSGRSETQYF
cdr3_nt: TGTGCCAGCAGCCAATCGGGGAGGAGTGAGACCCAGTACTTC

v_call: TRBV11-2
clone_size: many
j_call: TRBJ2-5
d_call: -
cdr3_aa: CASSLGGTQETQYF
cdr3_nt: TGTGCCAGCAGCTTAGGGGGGACACAAGAGACCCAGTACTTC

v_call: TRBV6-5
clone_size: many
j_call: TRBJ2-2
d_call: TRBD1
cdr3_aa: CASRGQGLAGELFF
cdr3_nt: TGTGCCAGCAGAGGACAGGGGTTGGCCGGGGAGCTGTTTTTT

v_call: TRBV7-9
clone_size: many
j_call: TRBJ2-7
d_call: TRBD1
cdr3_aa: CASSFPDRGRYEQYF
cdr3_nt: TGTGCCAGCAGCTTCCCGGACAGGGGCCGCTACGAGCAGTACTTC

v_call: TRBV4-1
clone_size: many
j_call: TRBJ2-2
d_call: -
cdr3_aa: CASSPGLGELFF
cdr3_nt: TGCGCCAGCAGTCCTGGACTCGGGGAGCTGTTTTTT

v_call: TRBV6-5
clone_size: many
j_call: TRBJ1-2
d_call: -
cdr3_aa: CASSFGHSRVYGYTF
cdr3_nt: TGTGCCAGCAGTTTTGGGCACTCCAGAGTCTATGGCTACACCTTC

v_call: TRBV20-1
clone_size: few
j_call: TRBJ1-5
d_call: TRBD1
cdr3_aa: CSAYPTGQGYQPQHF
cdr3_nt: TGCAGTGCTTACCCCACAGGACAGGGATATCAGCCCCAGCATTTT

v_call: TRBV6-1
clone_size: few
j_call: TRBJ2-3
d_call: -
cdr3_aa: CASSRTTVRSTDTQYF
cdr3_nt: TGTGCCAGCAGTAGGACGACAGTTCGTAGCACAGATACGCAGTATTTT

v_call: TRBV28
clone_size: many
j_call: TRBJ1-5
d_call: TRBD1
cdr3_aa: CASSFVSGTGVQPQHF
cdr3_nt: TGTGCCAGCAGTTTCGTTAGCGGGACAGGGGTCCAGCCCCAGCATTTT

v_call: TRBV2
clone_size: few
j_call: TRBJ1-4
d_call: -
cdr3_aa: CASSGRGRETNEKLFF
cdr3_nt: TGTGCCAGCAGTGGACGTGGTAGAGAAACTAATGAAAAACTGTTTTTT

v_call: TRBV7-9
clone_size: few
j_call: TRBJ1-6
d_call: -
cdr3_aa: CASSSGRYNSPLNF
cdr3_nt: TGTGCCAGCAGCTCGGGACGGTATAATTCACCCCTCAACTTT

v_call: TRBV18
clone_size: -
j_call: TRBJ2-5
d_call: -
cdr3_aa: CASSPYTEETQYF
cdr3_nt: TGTGCCAGCTCACCGTACACGGAAGAGACCCAGTACTTC

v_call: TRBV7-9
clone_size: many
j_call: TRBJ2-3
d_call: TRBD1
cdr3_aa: CASSYRPDRERSSTDTQYF
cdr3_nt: TGTGCCAGCAGCTACCGCCCGGACAGGGAAAGGTCTAGCACAGATACGCAGTATTTT

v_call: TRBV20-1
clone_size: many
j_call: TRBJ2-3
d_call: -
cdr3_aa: CSASSGGGTDTQYF
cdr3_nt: TGCAGTGCTAGCTCCGGGGGAGGCACAGATACGCAGTATTTT

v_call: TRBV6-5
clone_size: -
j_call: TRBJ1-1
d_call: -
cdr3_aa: CASSYQPFPMNTEAFF
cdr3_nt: TGTGCCAGCAGTTACCAACCCTTTCCCATGAACACTGAAGCTTTCTTT

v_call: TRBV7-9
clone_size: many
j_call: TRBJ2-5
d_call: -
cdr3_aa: CASSLSGGAETQYF
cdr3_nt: TGTGCCAGCAGCTTATCTGGGGGTGCAGAGACCCAGTACTTC

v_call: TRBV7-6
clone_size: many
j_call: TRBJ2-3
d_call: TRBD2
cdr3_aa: CASSLAGTTSTDTQYF
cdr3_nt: TGTGCCAGCAGCTTAGCCGGGACTACCAGCACAGATACGCAGTATTTT